The source of this T cell receptor (beta chain) is a study of T cell responses to AZD1222 COVID-19 vaccine. Germline CDR1 is SNHLY and CDR2 is FYNNEI. The CDR3 length is 16 residues. V lost 0 bases to trimming and J lost 6 bases, with 17 bases between them. Points on this clone: The antigen remains undetermined.

Findings and limits, study-wide: After two AZD1222 doses, spike-specific TCR breadth and depth rose versus day 0. Only after the peak T cell response were repertoires sampled.

Libraries were prepared by immunoSEQ multiplex PCR; TCRdb keeps only in-frame clonotypes and omits some of them. This table holds fewer than 110,000 clones, 90% found once. The TCR originated in an adult in good health. The sample consisted of peripheral blood, taken on day 0 of AZD1222 vaccination. The chain has TRBV2 and TRBJ1-2; TRBD1 might be the D (5 bases). The CDR3 protein is CASSEAAGHSRDGYTF. Written as DNA, the CDR3 is TGTGCCAGCAGTGAAGCGGCAGGACACTCCCGGGATGGCTACACCTTC.